This is a list of T cell receptor beta chains from one sample in a study of OX40 agonist ivuxolimab in advanced cancers. Profiling relied on immunoSEQ multiplex PCR, and the TCRdb table lists in-frame clones only, not all of them. The sample carries approximately 52,000 clones, 70% to 85% recorded once. The material was CD4+ or CD8+ T cells sorted from blood, obtained in a trial of the OX40 agonist ivuxolimab. The receptor source for this set is an adult with an advanced solid tumor such as melanoma, head and neck, liver or kidney cancer. CDR3s include the opening cysteine and the closing phenylalanine or tryptophan. The order of the fields is clone size, D gene, V gene, CDR3 length, J gene, CDR3 protein, CDR3 DNA. D genes are given only for firm matches. Some rows have no size entry. The others give once, few or many, or a class for an expanded clone.

NA	NA	TRBV6-1	14	TRBJ1-1	CASSVFRGPTEAFF	TGTGCCAGCAGTGTTTTCAGGGGCCCAACTGAAGCTTTCTTT
NA	TRBD1	TRBV6-1	14	TRBJ1-4	CASSVQGAREKLFF	TGTGCCAGCAGCGTACAGGGGGCGCGCGAAAAACTGTTTTTT
NA	NA	TRBV5-1	13	TRBJ1-1	CASSLFGNTEAFF	TGCGCCAGCAGCTTGTTCGGAAACACTGAAGCTTTCTTT
NA	NA	TRBV28	13	TRBJ2-6	CASSFPGANVLTF	TGTGCCAGCAGTTTCCCTGGGGCCAACGTCCTGACTTTC
NA	NA	TRBV6-1	15	TRBJ1-5	CASSGSRQLNQPQHF	TGTGCCAGCAGTGGTAGCAGACAGCTCAATCAGCCCCAGCATTTT
NA	NA	TRBV6-5	14	TRBJ1-5	CASSRIGGTQPQHF	TGTGCCAGCAGCCGCATCGGGGGCACTCAGCCCCAGCATTTT
NA	TRBD2	TRBV10-3	16	TRBJ2-2	CAIRERGGPNTGELFF	TGTGCCATCAGGGAGCGGGGGGGCCCGAACACCGGGGAGCTGTTTTTT
NA	NA	TRBV9	15	TRBJ1-6	CASSVSGTFYSPLHF	TGTGCCAGCAGCGTGTCCGGGACCTTTTATTCACCCCTCCACTTT
NA	NA	TRBV5-6	13	TRBJ2-7	CASSLAVTYEQYF	TGTGCCAGCAGCTTGGCCGTAACCTACGAGCAGTACTTC
NA	NA	TRBV9	15	TRBJ2-5	CASSVSQLTGGTQYF	TGTGCCAGCAGCGTCTCTCAGCTGACCGGAGGAACCCAGTACTTC
NA	TRBD2	TRBV30	15	TRBJ2-2	CAWRLAGLDRGELFF	TGTGCCTGGAGGCTAGCGGGGCTTGATAGGGGGGAGCTGTTTTTT
NA	TRBD1	TRBV19	16	TRBJ2-7	CASMDLSGQGLYEQYF	TGTGCCAGTATGGACTTATCGGGACAGGGGTTGTACGAGCAGTACTTC
NA	NA	TRBV5-1	14	TRBJ2-3	CASSLAGDTDTQYF	TGCGCCAGCAGCTTGGCGGGAGACACAGATACGCAGTATTTT
NA	NA	TRBV6-1	13	TRBJ1-2	CASSEGPNYGYTF	TGTGCCAGCAGTGAAGGACCGAACTATGGCTACACCTTC
NA	TRBD2	TRBV6-6	14	TRBJ2-7	CASSWEGPSYEQYF	TGTGCCAGCAGTTGGGAGGGACCCTCCTACGAGCAGTACTTC
NA	TRBD2	TRBV4-3	17	TRBJ2-2	CASSQGGGTSGTGELFF	TGCGCCAGCAGCCAAGGGGGCGGGACTAGCGGTACCGGGGAGCTGTTTTTT
NA	NA	TRBV11-3	13	TRBJ2-7	CASSRRDGYEQYF	TGTGCCAGCAGCCGTCGCGACGGTTACGAGCAGTACTTC
few	TRBD1	TRBV18	20	TRBJ1-3	CASSPPDRGSIIYSGNTIYF	TGTGCCAGCTCACCCCCGGACAGGGGTTCTATCATTTACTCTGGAAACACCATATATTTT
NA	TRBD1	TRBV5-1	15	TRBJ2-7	CASSPGTGGGMAQYF	TGCGCCAGCAGCCCCGGGACAGGGGGCGGCATGGCGCAGTACTTC
NA	NA	TRBV28	15	TRBJ1-5	CASSLGGRRDQPQHF	TGTGCCAGCAGTTTGGGGGGGCGCCGGGATCAGCCCCAGCATTTT
few	NA	TRBV7-7	15	TRBJ2-3	CASSLTDGSTDTQYF	TGTGCTAGCAGCCTGACAGACGGAAGCACAGATACGCAGTATTTT
NA	TRBD1	TRBV6-1	15	TRBJ2-7	CASSGRQGASYEQYF	TGTGCCAGCAGTGGCAGACAGGGGGCCTCCTACGAGCAGTACTTC
few	TRBD1	TRBV27	16	TRBJ1-2	CASSSSSGQGVYGYTF	TGTGCCAGCAGCTCATCCTCCGGACAGGGAGTCTATGGCTACACCTTC
NA	TRBD1	TRBV7-9	15	TRBJ1-1	CASSFGRGTSIEAFF	TGTGCCAGCAGCTTTGGCAGGGGGACATCCATCGAAGCTTTCTTT
NA	NA	TRBV7-9	13	TRBJ1-6	CASSFRGDSPLHF	TGTGCCAGCAGCTTTCGCGGAGATTCACCCCTCCACTTT
NA	NA	TRBV11-3	16	TRBJ2-2	CASSLGIVGGTGELFF	TGTGCCAGCAGCCTTGGGATAGTCGGGGGCACCGGGGAGCTGTTTTTT
NA	TRBD1	TRBV28	13	TRBJ1-2	CASSPGQGGGYTF	TGTGCCAGCAGCCCCGGACAGGGCGGTGGCTACACCTTC
NA	TRBD1	TRBV6-5	14	TRBJ2-7	CASSPPGQRYEQYF	TGTGCCAGCAGCCCACCGGGACAGCGGTACGAGCAGTACTTC
few	TRBD1	TRBV6-1	15	TRBJ1-4	CASSGTGTGGEKLFF	TGTGCCAGCAGTGGGACCGGGACAGGTGGGGAAAAACTGTTTTTT
NA	TRBD2	TRBV30	14	TRBJ2-1	CAWNQAGGLREQFF	TGTGCCTGGAATCAAGCGGGGGGCCTGAGGGAGCAGTTCTTC
NA	NA	TRBV19	14	TRBJ2-7	CAASAQGLSYEQYF	TGTGCCGCCTCAGCCCAGGGCCTCTCCTACGAGCAGTACTTC
NA	TRBD1	TRBV11-1	16	TRBJ2-1	CASRPLRDSYYNEQFF	TGTGCCAGCCGCCCCCTCCGGGACAGCTACTACAATGAGCAGTTCTTC
NA	TRBD1	TRBV7-6	16	TRBJ1-4	CASSLAGQGLGKKLFF	TGTGCCAGCAGCTTAGCAGGACAGGGGTTGGGAAAAAAACTGTTTTTT
NA	TRBD1	TRBV11-3	15	TRBJ2-1	CASSSTGEFYNEQFF	TGTGCCAGCAGCTCTACAGGGGAGTTCTACAATGAGCAGTTCTTC
once	NA	TRBV7-3	14	TRBJ2-5	CASSPASGRETQYF	TGTGCCAGCAGCCCCGCGTCGGGTCGAGAGACCCAGTACTTC
few	TRBD1	TRBV7-9	16	TRBJ1-5	CASSATGGGGNQPQHF	TGTGCCAGCAGCGCTACAGGGGGTGGAGGCAATCAGCCCCAGCATTTT
NA	TRBD1	TRBV7-2	14	TRBJ2-1	CASSAGQGSGEQFF	TGTGCCAGCAGCGCCGGACAGGGTTCGGGTGAGCAGTTCTTC
once	TRBD1	TRBV9	14	TRBJ1-1	CASSVVTGGTEAFF	TGTGCCAGCAGCGTAGTGACAGGGGGCACTGAAGCTTTCTTT
NA	TRBD2	TRBV7-8	17	TRBJ2-3	CASSLSLAGGLTDTQYF	TGTGCCAGCAGCTTGAGCCTAGCGGGGGGCCTCACAGATACGCAGTATTTT
NA	NA	TRBV23-1	12	TRBJ2-2	CASSRITGELFF	TGCGCCAGCAGCCGAATAACCGGGGAGCTGTTTTTT
NA	TRBD1	TRBV4-3	15	TRBJ1-2	CASSSQTGGGYGYTF	TGCGCCAGCAGCTCCCAGACAGGGGGCGGCTATGGCTACACCTTC
NA	TRBD1	TRBV19	12	TRBJ2-1	CASRGQLREQFF	TGTGCCAGCAGGGGACAGTTACGCGAGCAGTTCTTC